A single sample gave rise to the 21 T cell receptor beta chains below, sequenced in a study of shared clonotypes between healthy human individuals. Using immunoSEQ multiplex PCR, the repertoire was profiled, and TCRdb retains in-frame clones only, with some absent. The sample records roughly 2.2 million clones, 80% to 95% being singletons. Sequencing used naive CD4+ T cells from PBMCs. The subset: CD45RA+ positively selected. The receptors were gathered from a man aged 18 to 35 in good health. Some clones in this sample may be carry-over from other donors' samples.

The chain recombines TRBV2 with TRBJ2-1; 9 nucleotides agree with TRBD2. Per germline, CDR1 SNHLY and CDR2 FYNNEI. There are 14 residues in the CDR3. After removal of 4 bases from V and 9 bases from J, the junction contained 7 bases not matched to a gene. CDR3 sequence (DNA): TGTGCCAGCAGTGCACTTGGCGGGAGGGCTGAGCAGTTCTTC. This translates into CASSALGGRAEQFF.

This chain uses TRBV5-8 with TRBJ1-1; 8 positions agree with TRBD1. V lost 0 bases to trimming and J lost 0 bases; unmatched junction nucleotides: 13. The CDR3 consists of 19 residues. The germline CDR1 and CDR2 sequences are SGHTS and YDEGEE. The CDR3 spells CASSLELGGRGRMNTEAFF. Here the CDR3 DNA reads TGTGCCAGCAGCTTGGAGTTGGGTGGCAGGGGGCGGATGAACACTGAAGCTTTCTTT.

DNA for the CDR3: TGTGCCAGCAGTTTAGACTCCGGGGCTGGCTATGGCTACACCTTC. Its protein product is CASSLDSGAGYGYTF. The chain carries TRBV28 and TRBJ1-2; maybe TRBD1 (5 bases). V shed 2 bases and J shed 4 bases, with 14 bases lying between them. This CDR3 has 15 amino acids. Looked up from germline, CDR1 is MDHEN and CDR2 is SYDVKM.

The chain uses TRBV5-1 and TRBJ1-4; a possible D gene is TRBD1 (5 bases). V dropped 2 bases and J dropped 7 bases, with 15 bases sitting between them. Germline CDR1 SGHRS, CDR2 YFSETQ. The CDR3 length is 15 residues. The CDR3 loop reads CASSFYPGSGEKLFF. CDR3 in DNA: TGCGCCAGCAGCTTTTACCCAGGGTCAGGTGAAAAACTGTTTTTT. Based on the CDR3 plus reference TRBV5-1 and TRBJ1-4, the full variable domain is KAGVTQTPRYLIKTRGQQVTLSCSPISGHRSVSWYQQTPGQGLQFLFEYFSETQRNKGNFPGRFSGRQFSNSRSEMNVSTLELGDSALYLCASSFYPGSGEKLFFGSGTQLSVL.

This rearrangement joins TRBV5-1 to TRBJ2-5; TRBD2 is a possible D gene (5 bases). Trimming removed 5 bases from V and 2 bases from J, with 19 bases in between. The CDR3 has 16 amino acids. Germline values: CDR1 SGHRS, CDR2 YFSETQ. CDR3: CASSSFSEPLQETQYF. The CDR3 nucleotides read TGCGCCAGCAGTTCCTTTAGCGAACCCCTACAAGAGACCCAGTACTTC.

This sequence joins TRBV6-5 and TRBJ1-2; the D is unclear. Germline CDR1 reads MNHEY; CDR2 reads SVGAGI. CDR3 length equals 12 residues. V gave up 8 bases and J gave up 3 bases, with 10 bases separating them. The CDR3 reads CASQNWDYGYTF. The DNA of the CDR3 is TGTGCCAGCCAGAATTGGGACTATGGCTACACCTTC.

The genes are TRBV9 and TRBJ2-1, with 9 bases fitting TRBD2. The V gene end was trimmed by 0 bases and the J gene end by 6 bases; junction bases not matched to a gene: 4. The CDR3 spans 15 residues. The V gene's germline CDR1 is SGDLS and CDR2 YYNGEE. The CDR3 region is CASSVAGTSPNEQFF. The DNA of the CDR3 is TGTGCCAGCAGCGTAGCCGGGACTAGCCCCAATGAGCAGTTCTTC.

V is TRBV5-4 and J is TRBJ1-3, with unresolved D. Germline values: CDR1 SGHNT, CDR2 YYREEE (reference sequence). CDR3 size: 15 residues. V lost 0 bases and J 0 bases, leaving 7 bases between the germline ends. The CDR3 protein is CASSLDDTSGNTIYF. The CDR3 DNA is TGTGCCAGCAGCTTGGACGATACCTCTGGAAACACCATATATTTT.

The J gene is TRBJ1-5, the V gene TRBV28; TRBD1 matches at 8 bases. Per germline, CDR1 MDHEN and CDR2 SYDVKM. J was trimmed by 7 bases and V by 6 bases; bases with no gene match: 8. The CDR3 extends over 14 amino acids. This CDR3 reads CASSNRQGWQPQHF. Here the CDR3 DNA reads TGTGCCAGCAGCAACCGACAGGGGTGGCAGCCCCAGCATTTT.

Comments on this clone: Other nucleotide sequences from this sample produce the same CDR3. J is TRBJ2-7 and V is TRBV2; 7 bases match TRBD1. V trimming: 3 bases; J trimming: 4 bases; junction bases outside the gene matches: 6. The CDR3 totals 14 residues. CDR1 is SNHLY, CDR2 FYNNEI, per germline. The CDR3 DNA reads as TGTGCCAGCAGTGAGCAGGGGGTATTGTACGAGCAGTACTTC. It translates to CASSEQGVLYEQYF.

This clone has just a few counts. The rearrangement joins TRBV18 to TRBJ2-6; D call uncertain. Between the trimmed V and J ends, which lost 6 bases and 0 bases, there was a span of 9 bases. CDR3 size: 15 residues. Germline lookup yields CDR1 KGHSH and CDR2 LQKENI. The CDR3 nucleotides are TGTGCCAGCTCTGCTTATGACTCTGGGGCCAACGTCCTGACTTTC. Translated, it gives CASSAYDSGANVLTF. Based on the CDR3 plus reference TRBV18 and TRBJ2-6, the full variable domain is NAGVMQNPRHLVRRRGQEARLRCSPMKGHSHVYWYRQLPEEGLKFMVYLQKENIIDESGMPKERFSAEFPKEGPSILRIQQVVRGDSAAYFCASSAYDSGANVLTFGAGSRLTVL.

This rearrangement joins TRBV5-4 to TRBJ1-6, with D perhaps matching TRBD1 (5 bases). V was clipped by 5 bases and J by 7 bases, with 13 bases between them. The CDR3 spans 14 residues. Looked up from germline, CDR1 is SGHNT and CDR2 is YYREEE (reference sequence). Here the CDR3 reads CASSRTGGNSPLHF. CDR3 coding DNA: TGTGCCAGCAGTAGGACCGGGGGAAATTCACCCCTCCACTTT.

The chain employs TRBV7-2 and TRBJ1-1, with D maybe TRBD1 (5 bases). Germline lookup yields CDR1 SGHTA and CDR2 FQGNSA. V lost 3 bases and J lost 11, with 13 bases in between. The CDR3 runs 12 residues. The CDR3 DNA reads TGTGCCAGCAGCTTGAGGGGTCAGCGGGCTTTCTTT. Translating gives CASSLRGQRAFF.

V gene TRBV5-4 combines with J gene TRBJ2-6, with D unresolved. This CDR3 region has 14 residues. Looked up from germline, CDR1 is SGHNT and CDR2 is YYREEE (reference sequence). Trimming removed 7 bases from V and 3 bases from J, with 11 bases in between. CDR3 sequence (DNA): TGTGCCAGCTCTGCAGTGAGTGGGGCCAACGTCCTGACTTTC. It codes for CASSAVSGANVLTF.

This chain links TRBV9 with TRBJ2-1; maybe TRBD1 (5 bases). The germline V gene encodes CDR1 SGDLS and CDR2 YYNGEE. V shed 5 bases and J shed 2 bases, with 8 bases lying between them. CDR3 length: 13 amino acids. Written as DNA, the CDR3 is TGTGCCAGCAGTACAGGCCCCTACAATGAGCAGTTCTTC. It encodes CASSTGPYNEQFF. The variable domain in full, completed from reference TRBV9 and TRBJ2-1, reads DSGVTQTPKHLITATGQRVTLRCSPRSGDLSVYWYQQSLDQGLQFLIQYYNGEERAKGNILERFSAQQFPDLHSELNLSSLELGDSALYFCASSTGPYNEQFFGPGTRLTVL.

In regard to this clone: The junction and the germline gene differ at one end; a read error may be behind it. The rearrangement joins TRBV11-2 to TRBJ2-7, with D possibly being TRBD1 (5 bases). Per germline, CDR1 SGHAT and CDR2 FQNNGV. The CDR3 is 15 residues long. This CDR3 is CASSLEQGYSNEQYF. The CDR3 DNA reads as TGTGCCAGCAGCTTAGAGCAGGGATACTCCAACGAGCAGTACTTC.

V gene TRBV21-1 combines with J gene TRBJ1-5. TRBV21-1 is a known pseudogene. This CDR3 comprises 14 residues. This CDR3 reads CASSKKRTTQPQHF. The CDR3 DNA reads TGTGCCAGCAGCAAGAAAAGAACCACTCAGCCCCAGCATTTT.

The chain is built from TRBV13 and TRBJ1-4; possibly TRBD1 for D (6 bases). This CDR3 is built from 16 residues. Germline CDR1 is PRHDT and CDR2 is FYEKMQ (reference sequence). V was cut by 2 bases and J by 1 base, with 11 bases left in between. The CDR3 region is CASSLLGGRTNEKLFF. CDR3 DNA: TGTGCCAGCAGCTTACTAGGGGGACGAACTAATGAAAAACTGTTTTTT. Supplemented by reference TRBV13 and TRBJ1-4, the full variable domain reads AAGVIQSPRHLIKEKRETATLKCYPIPRHDTVYWYQQGPGQDPQFLISFYEKMQSDKGSIPDRFSAQQFSDYHSELNMSSLELGDSALYFCASSLLGGRTNEKLFFGSGTQLSVL.

The chain carries TRBV6-6 and TRBJ1-2; the D gene is possibly TRBD1 (5 bases). CDR3 length: 12 residues. CDR1 and CDR2 from the germline V gene are MNHNY and SVGAGI (reference sequence). Trimming pared 6 bases from V and 9 bases from J, leaving 14 bases between. CDR3 in amino acids: CASRMTEVRYTF. CDR3 DNA: TGTGCCAGCAGGATGACAGAAGTTCGCTACACCTTC.

The CDR3 protein is CASSSISPPYNEQFF. For the CDR3, the DNA is TGTGCCAGCAGTTCTATCTCACCTCCTTACAATGAGCAGTTCTTC. V and J are TRBV6-6 and TRBJ2-1; no reliable D call. Looked up from germline, CDR1 is MNHNY and CDR2 is SVGAGI (reference sequence). This CDR3 has 15 residues. The V end was cut by 4 bases, the J end by 4 bases, with 14 bases between.

The chain links TRBV5-4 to TRBJ2-1, with a tentative D call TRBD1 (5 bases). Germline CDR1 and CDR2: SGHNT and YYREEE (reference sequence). Trimming stripped 4 bases from V and 9 bases from J, with 14 bases between. This CDR3 has 13 residues. CDR3 sequence (DNA): TGTGCCAGCAGCCCCATAGGGGTGCCTGAGCAGTTCTTC. It translates to CASSPIGVPEQFF.